Below are 3 T cell receptor beta chains sequenced from a single sample in a study of blood T cell repertoires in COVID-19. Data came from immunoSEQ multiplex PCR; TCRdb stores just in-frame clones and leaves some out. The sample contains over 100,000 clones, 85% to 90% of which appear only once. The sequencing input was peripheral blood. These receptors came from a human donor in a cohort sampled during active COVID-19.

The chain recombines TRBV7-8 with TRBJ1-2; perhaps TRBD1 as D (6 bases). The V gene's germline CDR1 is SGHVS and CDR2 FQNEAQ. The V end lost 6 bases, the J end lost 8 bases, and 16 bases lay between the germline ends. This CDR3 region has 13 residues. The CDR3 DNA is TGTGCCAGCAGTTTGAACAGGGCGGACGGCTACACCTTC. This encodes CASSLNRADGYTF.

In DNA, the CDR3 is TGTGCCAGCAGCCCCATGGGCGGGAGCACAGATACGCAGTATTTT. As protein: CASSPMGGSTDTQYF. The gene calls are TRBV11-2 and TRBJ2-3; a possible D gene is TRBD2 (5 bases). Germline V CDR1 and CDR2: SGHAT, FQNNGV. This CDR3 is built from 15 residues. With 5 bases removed from V and 0 bases from J, the gap between germline ends came to 12 bases.

The chain carries TRBV4-3 and TRBJ2-1; a weak D match, TRBD2 (5 bases). The V gene's germline CDR1 is LGHNA and CDR2 YSLEER. CDR3 size: 16 residues. Trimming took 0 bases from V and 3 from J, leaving 12 bases between them. CDR3 sequence (DNA): TGCGCCAGCAGCCAAGATGGGAGCGGAGGCTACAATGAGCAGTTCTTC. The encoded protein is CASSQDGSGGYNEQFF.